The clone carrying this TCR beta chain was seen just once. The study drew participants aged about 18 to 95 years from around 24 US areas. The data derive from a study of blood T cell repertoires in COVID-19. Study-wide background: The United States, Italy and Spain were the sources of the acute and convalescent COVID-19 samples. PBMCs, B-cell-depleted T cells, or T cells were the source of the cDNA or gDNA that made up the material.

Authors' processing steps: Reference gene primer amplification gave estimated nucleated cell counts. The data were produced by immunoSEQ multiplex PCR, yet TCRdb's version contains in-frame clones alone and is incomplete. D and trimming come from the DNA, and the V and J calls and clone size come from that table. The data contain 150,000 or so clones, around 80% of them singletons. This TCR derives from a man between 45 and 60 years old who had recovered from COVID-19. Material for sequencing was PBMCs or T cells enriched from blood (not recorded which).

The CDR3 region is CASSLAPAGLAKNIQYF. The CDR3 DNA reads as TGTGCCAGCAGCTTAGCTCCAGCGGGACTAGCCAAAAACATTCAGTACTTC. The V gene is TRBV11-2, the J gene TRBJ2-4; 7 positions match TRBD2. CDR3 size: 17 residues. J lost 0 bases, V lost 1 base, and 6 bases had no gene match. The germline gives CDR1 SGHAT, CDR2 FQNNGV.